The clone carrying this T cell receptor beta chain was picked up many times. As yet, its antigen is unknown. This entry belongs to a study of early T cells in non-severe SARS-CoV-2 infection. Study summary: Whole-blood bulk RNA, unsorted, was sequenced, and chains were unpaired. Study findings and constraints: VDJdb-based annotation leaned toward anti-spike CD8 responses and missed private and CD4 specificities.

Individual cDNA molecules each received unique molecular identifiers attached to them. One entry per CDR3 protein, called by TCRdb with MiXCR from the 5' RACE reads. There are around 25,000 distinct CDR3 sequences in the sample; 2.9% occur only once, and 0.72% lies in the top ten. The CDR3 runs 11 residues. V gave up 4 bases and J gave up 6 bases, with 10 bases separating them. Germline CDR1 reads SQVTM; CDR2 reads ANQGSEA. Sequencing used whole blood. The V call is TRBV29-1, the J call TRBJ2-7; perhaps TRBD1 as D (6 bases). The clonotype comes from an adult who was a healthcare worker with PCR-confirmed SARS-CoV-2 infection or an uninfected control (not recorded which). The CDR3 coding sequence is TGCAGCGTTGGACAGGCGGGCGAGCAGTACGTC. Amino acid sequence: CSVGQAGEQYV.